One sample yielded the 13 T cell receptor beta chains listed below, sequenced in a study of T cell responses to AZD1222 COVID-19 vaccine. The table came from immunoSEQ multiplex PCR; TCRdb's copy has only in-frame clones and leaves some out. The sample consists of around 99,000 clones, around nine tenths of them appearing once. The starting material was peripheral blood, obtained 28 days after the second AZD1222 dose. The receptors originated from an adult who received the AZD1222 COVID-19 vaccine.

This chain uses TRBV10-3 with TRBJ2-5, with no clear D. This CDR3 spans 13 amino acids. Germline V gene sequence: CDR1 ENHRY, CDR2 SYGVKD. The V end lost 3 bases, the J end lost 4 bases, and 9 bases lay between the germline ends. In DNA form, the CDR3 reads TGTGCCATCAGTGACGAAAGACCAGAGACCCAGTACTTC. It encodes CAISDERPETQYF.

There are a few counts of this clone. The J gene is TRBJ1-6, the V gene TRBV9; D not certain. V was shortened by 0 bases and J by 8 bases, with 18 bases between the two germline ends. CDR1 and CDR2 (germline): SGDLS, YYNGEE. This CDR3 contains 17 residues. The CDR3 spells CASSVEITQSPDSPLHF. The CDR3 bases are TGTGCCAGCAGCGTAGAAATAACACAGAGTCCGGATTCACCCCTCCACTTT.

The chain employs TRBV2 and TRBJ1-2, with D uncertain. V lost 1 base and J 2 bases, leaving 8 bases between the germline ends. The germline gives CDR1 SNHLY, CDR2 FYNNEI. CDR3 length: 14 residues. The chain's CDR3 is CASSEEAENYGYTF. The CDR3 DNA reads TGTGCCAGCAGTGAAGAAGCAGAGAACTATGGCTACACCTTC.

The V call is TRBV28, the J call TRBJ1-2; a weak D match, TRBD1 (6 bases). Germline CDR1 MDHEN, CDR2 SYDVKM. V was pared by 2 bases and J by 5 bases, with 15 bases between. The CDR3 consists of 15 residues. CDR3 amino acids: CASSLHMTGPYGYTF. Written as DNA, the CDR3 is TGTGCCAGCAGTTTACACATGACAGGACCGTATGGCTACACCTTC.

The chain joins TRBV5-1 to TRBJ1-4; 7 bases match TRBD1. In germline, CDR1 is SGHRS, CDR2 YFSETQ. CDR3 size: 14 residues. V lost 2 bases and J lost 4; bases outside the gene matches: 2. Here the CDR3 DNA reads TGCGCCAGCAGCTTAGGGACAGTTAATGAAAAACTGTTTTTT. It is translated as CASSLGTVNEKLFF.

This clone was detected once. The CDR3 is CASSVGDITTYEQYF. The CDR3 DNA reads as TGTGCCAGCAGCGTAGGGGACATTACCACCTACGAGCAGTACTTC. This rearrangement joins TRBV9 to TRBJ2-7, with D maybe TRBD1 (6 bases). Germline values: CDR1 SGDLS, CDR2 YYNGEE. This CDR3 region has 15 residues. V was cut by 0 bases and J by 2 bases, with 12 bases left in between.

The gene calls are TRBV25-1 and TRBJ2-1; D is unclear. The germline CDR1 and CDR2 sequences are MGHDK and SYGVNS. Deletions cut 2 bases from V and 7 bases from J, with 6 bases between. The CDR3 is 12 residues long. The DNA of the CDR3 is TGTGCCAGCAGTGAAGGTCTGAATGAGCAGTTCTTC. It codes for CASSEGLNEQFF.

This chain links TRBV7-2 with TRBJ2-7, with D possibly matching TRBD1 (5 bases). CDR1 and CDR2 (germline): SGHTA, FQGNSA. The CDR3 has 10 amino acids. The germline V and J ends were trimmed by 7 bases and 6 bases, with 7 bases remaining between them. The DNA of the CDR3 is TGTGCCAGCAAAGGGGTCGAGCAGTACTTC. Protein product: CASKGVEQYF. Complete variable domain (other parts from reference TRBV7-2 and TRBJ2-7): GAGVSQSPSNKVTEKGKDVELRCDPISGHTALYWYRQSLGQGLEFLIYFQGNSAPDKSGLPSDRFSAERTGGSVSTLTIQRTQQEDSAVYLCASKGVEQYFGPGTRLTVT.

This chain connects TRBV7-9 to TRBJ1-2; D may be TRBD1 (5 bases). CDR1 and CDR2 from the germline V gene are SEHNR and FQNEAQ (reference sequence). V lost 3 bases and J lost 6, with 26 bases in between. CDR3 size: 18 residues. In DNA form, the CDR3 reads TGTGCCAGCAGCTTCCCCCGGGACCCCGAAGCCTTTAGAGATGGCTACACCTTC. It specifies CASSFPRDPEAFRDGYTF.

The rearrangement uses TRBV30 and TRBJ1-3; no definite D call. Trimming left V 3 bases short and J 8 bases short, with 8 bases between. The CDR3 extends over 11 amino acids. Germline lookup yields CDR1 GTSNPN and CDR2 SVGIG (reference sequence). CDR3 DNA sequence: TGTGCCTGGAGCCCCGAGGACACCATATATTTT. Translation gives CAWSPEDTIYF.

This clone was detected only once. This chain connects TRBV2 to TRBJ1-2; no firm D call. This CDR3 region has 14 residues. Deletions cut 4 bases from V and 3 bases from J, with 12 bases between. Germline CDR1 reads SNHLY; CDR2 reads FYNNEI. The CDR3 loop reads CASSGANVYYGYTF. CDR3 DNA sequence: TGTGCCAGCAGTGGGGCAAACGTCTACTATGGCTACACCTTC.

This sequence joins TRBV27 and TRBJ2-3, with 9 bases fitting TRBD2. Germline loops: CDR1 MNHEY, CDR2 SMNVEV (reference sequence). Losses at the gene ends were 3 bases for V and 0 bases for J; bases not matched to a gene: 10. CDR3 length equals 18 residues. The CDR3 here is CASSFSLRLAESTDTQYF. In DNA form, the CDR3 reads TGTGCCAGCAGTTTCTCGCTTAGACTAGCGGAGAGCACAGATACGCAGTATTTT.

The rearrangement joins TRBV28 to TRBJ2-7, with D possibly being TRBD1 (6 bases). Germline values: CDR1 MDHEN, CDR2 SYDVKM. Trimming left V 2 bases short and J 4 bases short, with 15 bases between. The length of the CDR3 is 15 residues. CDR3 DNA sequence: TGTGCCAGCAGTTTACGGGAACCAGGGGTTTACGAGCAGTACTTC. This gives the protein CASSLREPGVYEQYF.